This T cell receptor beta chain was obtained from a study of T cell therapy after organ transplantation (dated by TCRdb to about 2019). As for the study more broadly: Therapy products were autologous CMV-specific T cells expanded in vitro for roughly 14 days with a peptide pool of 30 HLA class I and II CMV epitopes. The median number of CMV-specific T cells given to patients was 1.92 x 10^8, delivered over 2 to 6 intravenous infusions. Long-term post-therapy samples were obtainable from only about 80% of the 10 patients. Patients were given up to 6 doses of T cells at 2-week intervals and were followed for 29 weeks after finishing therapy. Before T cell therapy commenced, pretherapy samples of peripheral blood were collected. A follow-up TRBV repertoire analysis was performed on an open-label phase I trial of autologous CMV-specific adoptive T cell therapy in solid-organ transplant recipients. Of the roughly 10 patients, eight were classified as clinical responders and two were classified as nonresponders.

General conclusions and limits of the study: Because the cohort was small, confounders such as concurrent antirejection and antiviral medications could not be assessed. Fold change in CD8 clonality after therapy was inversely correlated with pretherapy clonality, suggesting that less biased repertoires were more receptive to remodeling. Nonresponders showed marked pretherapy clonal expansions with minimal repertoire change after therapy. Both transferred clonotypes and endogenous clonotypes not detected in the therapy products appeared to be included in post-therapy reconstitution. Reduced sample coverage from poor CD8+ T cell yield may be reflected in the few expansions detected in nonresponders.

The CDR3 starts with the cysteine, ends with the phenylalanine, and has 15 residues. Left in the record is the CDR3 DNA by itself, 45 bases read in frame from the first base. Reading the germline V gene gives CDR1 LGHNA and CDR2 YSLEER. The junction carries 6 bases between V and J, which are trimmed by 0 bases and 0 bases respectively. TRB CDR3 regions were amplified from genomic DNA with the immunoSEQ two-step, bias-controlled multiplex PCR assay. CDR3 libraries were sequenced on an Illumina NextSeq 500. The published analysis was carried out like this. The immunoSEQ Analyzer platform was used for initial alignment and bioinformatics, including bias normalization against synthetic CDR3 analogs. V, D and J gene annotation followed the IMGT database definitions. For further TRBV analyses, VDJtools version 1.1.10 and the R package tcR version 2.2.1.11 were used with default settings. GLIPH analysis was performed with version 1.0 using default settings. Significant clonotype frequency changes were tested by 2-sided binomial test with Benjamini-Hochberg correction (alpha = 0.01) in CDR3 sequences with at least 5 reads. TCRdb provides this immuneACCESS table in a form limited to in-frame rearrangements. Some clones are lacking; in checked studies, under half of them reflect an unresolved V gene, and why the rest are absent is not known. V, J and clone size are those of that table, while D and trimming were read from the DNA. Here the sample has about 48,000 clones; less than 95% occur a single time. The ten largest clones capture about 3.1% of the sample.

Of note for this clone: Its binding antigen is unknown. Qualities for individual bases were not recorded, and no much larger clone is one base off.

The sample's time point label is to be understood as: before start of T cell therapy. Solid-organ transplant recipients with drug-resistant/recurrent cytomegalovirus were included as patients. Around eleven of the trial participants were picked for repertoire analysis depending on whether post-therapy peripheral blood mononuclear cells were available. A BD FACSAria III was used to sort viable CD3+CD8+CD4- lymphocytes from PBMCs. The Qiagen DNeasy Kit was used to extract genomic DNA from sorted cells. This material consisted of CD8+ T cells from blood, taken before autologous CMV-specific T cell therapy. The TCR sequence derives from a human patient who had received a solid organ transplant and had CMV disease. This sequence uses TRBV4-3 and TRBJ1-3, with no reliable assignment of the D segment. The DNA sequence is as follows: TGCGCCAGCAGCCAAGATCAGTTCTCTGGAAACACCATATATTTT. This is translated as CASSQDQFSGNTIYF.